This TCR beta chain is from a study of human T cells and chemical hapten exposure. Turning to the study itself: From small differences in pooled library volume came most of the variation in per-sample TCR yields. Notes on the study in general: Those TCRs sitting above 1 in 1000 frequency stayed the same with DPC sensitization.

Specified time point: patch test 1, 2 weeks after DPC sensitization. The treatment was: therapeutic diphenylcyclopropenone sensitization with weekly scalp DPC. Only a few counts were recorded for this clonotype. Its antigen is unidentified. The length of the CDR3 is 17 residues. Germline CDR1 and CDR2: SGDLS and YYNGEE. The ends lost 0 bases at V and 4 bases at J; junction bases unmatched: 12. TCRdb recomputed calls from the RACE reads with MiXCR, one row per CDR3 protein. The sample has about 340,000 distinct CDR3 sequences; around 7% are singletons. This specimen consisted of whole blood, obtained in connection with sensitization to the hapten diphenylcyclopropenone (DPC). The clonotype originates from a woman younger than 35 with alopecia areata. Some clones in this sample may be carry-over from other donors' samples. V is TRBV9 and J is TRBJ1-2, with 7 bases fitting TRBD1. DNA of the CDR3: TGTGCCAGCAGCGTAGAGACAGGGCGGAGCGTTGCCTATGGCTACACCTTC. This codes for CASSVETGRSVAYGYTF.